This T cell receptor beta chain was obtained from a study of lymphopenia after photon versus proton radiotherapy. A note on this clone: Its antigen is currently unknown.

Whole-study results and caveats: A bigger post-nadir fall in TCR diversity correlated inversely with survival time in deceased patients. After lymphocyte nadir, photon-treated repertoires showed oligoclonal expansion, especially CD8+ Temra. Relative stability marked proton patients; photon patients lost diversity and naive cells.

This CDR3 has 12 amino acids. The germline V gene encodes CDR1 GTSNPN and CDR2 SVGIG (reference sequence). V lost 3 bases and J lost 6, with 8 bases in between. The assay was immunoSEQ multiplex PCR, and TCRdb's table has in-frame clones only and misses some. The sample lists roughly 45,000 clones; roughly 85% were seen once. The TCR sequence derives from a man between 40 and 49 years old with gastric cancer. The sequencing used peripheral blood, collected from a patient treated with photon-based radiotherapy. V gene TRBV30 combines with J gene TRBJ2-2; D is unresolved. As DNA, the CDR3 is TGTGCCTGGAGCGAGCGTCCCGGGGAGCTGTTTTTT. It yields the protein CAWSERPGELFF.